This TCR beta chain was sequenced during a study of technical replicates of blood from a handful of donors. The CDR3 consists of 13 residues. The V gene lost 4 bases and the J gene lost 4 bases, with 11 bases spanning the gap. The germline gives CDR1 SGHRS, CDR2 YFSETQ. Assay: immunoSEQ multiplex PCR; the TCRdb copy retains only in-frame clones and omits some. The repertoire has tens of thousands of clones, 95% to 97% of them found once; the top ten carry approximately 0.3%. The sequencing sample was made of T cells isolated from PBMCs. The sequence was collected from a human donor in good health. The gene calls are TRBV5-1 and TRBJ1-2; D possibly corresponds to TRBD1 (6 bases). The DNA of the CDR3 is TGCGCCAGCAGCAGCCGGGACATCTATGGCTACACCTTC. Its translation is CASSSRDIYGYTF. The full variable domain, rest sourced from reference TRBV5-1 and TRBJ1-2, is KAGVTQTPRYLIKTRGQQVTLSCSPISGHRSVSWYQQTPGQGLQFLFEYFSETQRNKGNFPGRFSGRQFSNSRSEMNVSTLELGDSALYLCASSSRDIYGYTFGSGTRLTVV.